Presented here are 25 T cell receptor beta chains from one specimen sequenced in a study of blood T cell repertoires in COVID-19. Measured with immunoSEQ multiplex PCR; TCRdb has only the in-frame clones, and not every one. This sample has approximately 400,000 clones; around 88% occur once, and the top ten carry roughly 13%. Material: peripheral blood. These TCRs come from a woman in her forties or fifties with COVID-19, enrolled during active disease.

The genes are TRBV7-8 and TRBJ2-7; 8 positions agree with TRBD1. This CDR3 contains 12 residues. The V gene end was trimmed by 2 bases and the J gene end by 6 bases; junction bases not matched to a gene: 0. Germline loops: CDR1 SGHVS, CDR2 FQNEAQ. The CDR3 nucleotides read TGTGCCAGCAGCTTAACAGGGGGCGAGCAGTACTTC. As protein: CASSLTGGEQYF.

Here the CDR3 reads CASRVGTGGIYEQYF. The CDR3 region has the DNA TGCGCCAGCAGGGTTGGGACAGGGGGAATCTACGAGCAGTACTTC. The chain links TRBV5-1 to TRBJ2-7, with TRBD1 matching over 11 bases. The germline CDR1 and CDR2 sequences are SGHRS and YFSETQ. The length of the CDR3 is 15 residues. With V trimmed by 5 bases and J by 3 bases, 7 bases remained unmatched.

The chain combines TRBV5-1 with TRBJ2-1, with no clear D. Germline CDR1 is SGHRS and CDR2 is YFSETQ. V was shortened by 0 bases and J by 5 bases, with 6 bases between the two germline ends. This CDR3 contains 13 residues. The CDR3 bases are TGCGCCAGCAGCTTGGCCCAGAACAATGAGCAGTTCTTC. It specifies CASSLAQNNEQFF. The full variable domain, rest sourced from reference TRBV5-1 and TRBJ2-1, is KAGVTQTPRYLIKTRGQQVTLSCSPISGHRSVSWYQQTPGQGLQFLFEYFSETQRNKGNFPGRFSGRQFSNSRSEMNVSTLELGDSALYLCASSLAQNNEQFFGPGTRLTVL.

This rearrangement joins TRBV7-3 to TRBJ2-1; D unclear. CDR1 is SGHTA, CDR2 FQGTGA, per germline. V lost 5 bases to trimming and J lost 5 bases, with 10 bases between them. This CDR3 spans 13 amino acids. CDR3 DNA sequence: TGTGCCAGCAGCCCCGTAGATAACAATGAGCAGTTCTTC. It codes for CASSPVDNNEQFF.

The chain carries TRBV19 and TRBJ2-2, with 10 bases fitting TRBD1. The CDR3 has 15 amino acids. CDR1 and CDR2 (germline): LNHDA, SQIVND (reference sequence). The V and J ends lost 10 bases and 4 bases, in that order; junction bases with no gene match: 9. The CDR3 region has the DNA TGTGCCACTCGCGACAGGGGGCGAGGCACCGGGGAGCTGTTTTTT. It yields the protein CATRDRGRGTGELFF.

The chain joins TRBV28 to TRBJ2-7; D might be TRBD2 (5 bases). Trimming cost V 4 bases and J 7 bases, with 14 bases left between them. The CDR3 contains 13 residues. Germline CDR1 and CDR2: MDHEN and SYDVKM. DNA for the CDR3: TGTGCCAGCAGTTCCCCAGAGGGCCGTGAGCAGTACTTC. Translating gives CASSSPEGREQYF.

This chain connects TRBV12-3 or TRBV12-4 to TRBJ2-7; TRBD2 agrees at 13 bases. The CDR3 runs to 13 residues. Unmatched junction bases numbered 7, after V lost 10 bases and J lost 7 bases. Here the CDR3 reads CATGTSGVQEQYF. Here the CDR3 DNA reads TGTGCCACCGGGACTAGCGGGGTTCAAGAGCAGTACTTC.

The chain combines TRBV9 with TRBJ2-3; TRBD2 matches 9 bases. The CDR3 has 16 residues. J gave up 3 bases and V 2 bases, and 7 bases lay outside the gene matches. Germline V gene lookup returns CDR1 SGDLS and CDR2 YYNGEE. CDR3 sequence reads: CASSVGAGGTTDTQYF. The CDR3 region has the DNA TGTGCCAGCAGCGTTGGAGCGGGGGGCACAACAGATACGCAGTATTTT.

In DNA, the CDR3 is TGTGCCATCAGTGATGAGACAGGGACAGACAATGAGCAGTTCTTC. Translation gives CAISDETGTDNEQFF. The V and J genes are TRBV10-3 and TRBJ2-1, with 7 nucleotides matching TRBD1. This CDR3 has 15 amino acids. Germline CDR1 ENHRY, CDR2 SYGVKD. Losses at the gene ends were 3 bases for V and 5 bases for J; bases not matched to a gene: 7.

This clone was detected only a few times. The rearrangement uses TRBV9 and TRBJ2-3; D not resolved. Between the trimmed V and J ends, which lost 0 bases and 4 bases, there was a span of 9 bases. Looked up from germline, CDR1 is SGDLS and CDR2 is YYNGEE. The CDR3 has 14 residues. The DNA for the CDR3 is TGTGCCAGCAGCGTAGAAAGAGTCGCAGATACGCAGTATTTT. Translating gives CASSVERVADTQYF.

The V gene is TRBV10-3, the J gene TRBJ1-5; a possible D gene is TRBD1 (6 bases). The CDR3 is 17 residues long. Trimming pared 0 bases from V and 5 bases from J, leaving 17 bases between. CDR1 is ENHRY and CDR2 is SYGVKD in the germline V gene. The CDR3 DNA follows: TGTGCCATCAGTGAGTCTTTGGCAGGGGAAACGTATCAGCCCCAGCATTTT. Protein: CAISESLAGETYQPQHF.

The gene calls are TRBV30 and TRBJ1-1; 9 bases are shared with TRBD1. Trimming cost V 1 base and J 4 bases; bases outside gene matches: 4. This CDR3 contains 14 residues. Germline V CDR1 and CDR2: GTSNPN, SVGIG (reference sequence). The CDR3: CAWSASTGGTEAFF. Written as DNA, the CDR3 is TGTGCCTGGAGTGCCTCGACAGGGGGCACTGAAGCTTTCTTT.

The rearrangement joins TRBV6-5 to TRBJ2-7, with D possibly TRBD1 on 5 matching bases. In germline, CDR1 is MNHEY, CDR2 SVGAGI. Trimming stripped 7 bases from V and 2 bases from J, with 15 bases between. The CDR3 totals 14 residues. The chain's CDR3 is CASKVALGPYEQYF. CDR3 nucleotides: TGTGCCAGCAAAGTCGCCTTGGGGCCCTACGAGCAGTACTTC.

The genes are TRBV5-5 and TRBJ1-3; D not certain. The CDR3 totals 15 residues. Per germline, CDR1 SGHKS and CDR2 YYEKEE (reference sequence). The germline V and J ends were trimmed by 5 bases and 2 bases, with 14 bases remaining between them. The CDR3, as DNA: TGTGCCAGCAGACTGGAGGAACATGCTGGAAACACCATATATTTT. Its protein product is CASRLEEHAGNTIYF.

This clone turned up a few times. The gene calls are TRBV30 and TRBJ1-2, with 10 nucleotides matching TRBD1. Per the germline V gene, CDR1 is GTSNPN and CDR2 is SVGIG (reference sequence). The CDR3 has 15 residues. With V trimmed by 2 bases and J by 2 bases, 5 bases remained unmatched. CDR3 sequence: CAWSHDRGLNYGYTF. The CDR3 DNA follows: TGTGCCTGGAGTCACGACAGGGGGCTAAACTATGGCTACACCTTC.

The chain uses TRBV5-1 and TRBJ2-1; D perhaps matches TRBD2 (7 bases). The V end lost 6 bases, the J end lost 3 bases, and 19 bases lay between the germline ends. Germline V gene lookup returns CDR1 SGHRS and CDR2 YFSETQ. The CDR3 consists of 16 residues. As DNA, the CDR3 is TGCGCCAGCACCCTATTGGGGGGGGGCAGCTACAATGAGCAGTTCTTC. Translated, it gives CASTLLGGGSYNEQFF.

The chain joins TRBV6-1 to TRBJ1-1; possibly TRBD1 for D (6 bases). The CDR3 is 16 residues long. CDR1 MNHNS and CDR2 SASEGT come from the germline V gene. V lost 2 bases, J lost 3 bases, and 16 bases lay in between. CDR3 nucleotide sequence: TGTGCCAGCAGTGAACGCCTCTTTACAGGGTACACTGAAGCTTTCTTT. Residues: CASSERLFTGYTEAFF.

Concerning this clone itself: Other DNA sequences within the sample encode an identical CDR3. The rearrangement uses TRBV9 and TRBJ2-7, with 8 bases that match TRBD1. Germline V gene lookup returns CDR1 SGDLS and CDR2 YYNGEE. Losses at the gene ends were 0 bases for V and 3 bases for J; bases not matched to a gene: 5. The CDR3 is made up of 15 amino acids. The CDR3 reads CASSVGAGGSYEQYF. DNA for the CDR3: TGTGCCAGCAGCGTAGGGGCAGGGGGCAGCTACGAGCAGTACTTC.

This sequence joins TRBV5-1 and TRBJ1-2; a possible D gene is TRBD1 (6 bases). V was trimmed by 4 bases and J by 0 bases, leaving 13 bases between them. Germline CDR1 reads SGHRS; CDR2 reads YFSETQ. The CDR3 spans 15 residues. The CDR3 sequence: CASSLLTGTNYGYTF. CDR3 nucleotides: TGCGCCAGCAGCCTGCTGACAGGTACTAACTATGGCTACACCTTC.

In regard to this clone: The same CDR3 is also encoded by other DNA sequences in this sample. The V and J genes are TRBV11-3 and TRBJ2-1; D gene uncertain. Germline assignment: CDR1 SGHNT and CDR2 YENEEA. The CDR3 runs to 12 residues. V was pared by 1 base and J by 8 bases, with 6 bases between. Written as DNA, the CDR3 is TGTGCCAGCAGCTTAGGTAGAGATGAGCAGTTCTTC. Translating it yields CASSLGRDEQFF.

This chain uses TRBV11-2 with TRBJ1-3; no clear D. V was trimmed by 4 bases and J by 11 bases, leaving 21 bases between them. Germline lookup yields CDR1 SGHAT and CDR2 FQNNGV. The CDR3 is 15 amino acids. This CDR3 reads CASSSLRGTERAIYF. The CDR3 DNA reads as TGTGCCAGCAGCTCCCTCCGGGGAACGGAAAGGGCCATATATTTT.

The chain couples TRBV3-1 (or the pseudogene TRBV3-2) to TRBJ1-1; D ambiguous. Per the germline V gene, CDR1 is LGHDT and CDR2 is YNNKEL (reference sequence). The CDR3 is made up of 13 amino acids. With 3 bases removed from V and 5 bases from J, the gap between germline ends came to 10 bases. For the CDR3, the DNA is TGTGCCAGCAGCCATATGGCAGATACTGAAGCTTTCTTT. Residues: CASSHMADTEAFF.

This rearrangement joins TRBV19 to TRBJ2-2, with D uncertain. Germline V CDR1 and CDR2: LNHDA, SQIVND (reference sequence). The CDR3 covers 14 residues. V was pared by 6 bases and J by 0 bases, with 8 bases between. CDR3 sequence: CASRLQSNTGELFF. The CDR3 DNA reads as TGTGCCAGTAGGTTACAGTCGAACACCGGGGAGCTGTTTTTT.

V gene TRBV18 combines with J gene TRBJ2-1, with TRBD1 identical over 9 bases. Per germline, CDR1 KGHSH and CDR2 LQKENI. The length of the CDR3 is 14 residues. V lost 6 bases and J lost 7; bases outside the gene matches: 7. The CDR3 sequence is CASSGTGKRNEQFF. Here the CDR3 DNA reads TGTGCCAGCTCCGGGACAGGGAAGAGAAATGAGCAGTTCTTC.

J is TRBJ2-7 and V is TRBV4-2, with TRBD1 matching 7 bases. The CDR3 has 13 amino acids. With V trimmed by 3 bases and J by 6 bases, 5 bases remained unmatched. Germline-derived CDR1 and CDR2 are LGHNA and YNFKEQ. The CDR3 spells CASSHGTVGEQYF. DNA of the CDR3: TGTGCCAGCAGCCACGGGACAGTCGGCGAGCAGTACTTC.